The clone carrying this T cell receptor beta chain is termed medium-sized. The data derive from a study of T cell changes during pregnancy in multiple sclerosis. Germline V gives CDR1 MGHDK, CDR2 SYGVNS. V was trimmed by 5 bases and J by 2 bases, leaving 10 bases between them. The CDR3 is made up of 14 amino acids. Only in-frame clones appear in the TCRdb table, and some are missing; sequencing was by immunoSEQ multiplex PCR. The top ten hold 1.3% of the sample, which has 60,000 to 75,000 clones, 90% to 95% seen once. Sequencing used peripheral blood, obtained in the second trimester of pregnancy. V and J are TRBV25-1 and TRBJ1-3; TRBD1 might be the D (5 bases). The source of this sequence is a female donor in good health, enrolled as a control in a pregnancy study. The CDR3 nucleotides read TGTGCCAGCAGTTCGGGCAGGGCTGGAAACACCATATATTTT. It encodes CASSSGRAGNTIYF.